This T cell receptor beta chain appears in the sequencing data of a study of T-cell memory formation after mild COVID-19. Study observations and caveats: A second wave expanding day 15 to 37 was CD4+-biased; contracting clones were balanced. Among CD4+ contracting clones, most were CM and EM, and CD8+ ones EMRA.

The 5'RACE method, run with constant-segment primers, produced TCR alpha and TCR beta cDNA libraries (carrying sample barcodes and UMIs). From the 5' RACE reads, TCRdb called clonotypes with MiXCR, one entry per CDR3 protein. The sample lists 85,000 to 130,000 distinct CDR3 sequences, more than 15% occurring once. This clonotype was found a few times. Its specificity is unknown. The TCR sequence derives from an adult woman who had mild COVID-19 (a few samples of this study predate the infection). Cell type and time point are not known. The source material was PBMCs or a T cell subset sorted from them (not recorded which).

The CDR3 protein is CASSVDDWDNSPLHF. DNA for the CDR3: TGTGCCAGCAGCGTGGACGATTGGGATAATTCACCCCTCCACTTT. The chain has TRBV9 and TRBJ1-6; no reliable D call. The CDR3 is 15 amino acids. The V end was cut by 2 bases, the J end by 5 bases, with 11 bases between. The germline V gene has CDR1 SGDLS and CDR2 YYNGEE.